These 26 T cell receptor beta chains share one sample of origin, sequenced in a study of CD8+ T cells in alopecia areata. Sequencing relied on a cDNA template that was reverse transcribed from extracted RNA. Sequencing was performed with immunoSEQ multiplex PCR; in TCRdb, only in-frame clones are kept and a portion is missing. The data show 150,000 or so clones, roughly three fifths seen once. Here the sequenced sample was CD4+ T cells sorted from blood, taken at week 0. The origin of the receptors is a human donor with alopecia areata.

The chain joins TRBV29-1 to TRBJ1-1; D remains unclear. With 7 bases removed from V and 3 bases from J, the gap between germline ends came to 12 bases. Germline-derived CDR1 and CDR2 are SQVTM and ANQGSEA. The CDR3 is 12 amino acids. The DNA for the CDR3 is TGCAGCGCCCGACTGAAGGACACTGAAGCTTTCTTT. Translation gives CSARLKDTEAFF.

The J gene is TRBJ1-1, the V gene TRBV4-2; D is uncertain. Germline V gives CDR1 LGHNA, CDR2 YNFKEQ. This CDR3 comprises 15 residues. Trimming removed 0 bases from V and 6 bases from J, with 14 bases in between. This CDR3 reads CASSQDFWGGPEAFF. CDR3 sequence (DNA): TGTGCCAGCAGCCAAGACTTTTGGGGTGGTCCTGAAGCTTTCTTT.

The chain carries TRBV5-1 and TRBJ1-5; D not certain. Per germline, CDR1 SGHRS and CDR2 YFSETQ. This CDR3 contains 16 residues. Trimming cost V 2 bases and J 3 bases, with 15 bases left between them. For the CDR3, the DNA is TGCGCCAGCAGCTTCAAGGCTCCGGGGAACAATCAGCCCCAGCATTTT. Translation gives CASSFKAPGNNQPQHF. Using reference TRBV5-1 and TRBJ1-5 for the parts outside the CDR3, the full variable domain is KAGVTQTPRYLIKTRGQQVTLSCSPISGHRSVSWYQQTPGQGLQFLFEYFSETQRNKGNFPGRFSGRQFSNSRSEMNVSTLELGDSALYLCASSFKAPGNNQPQHFGDGTRLSIL.

This chain connects TRBV5-1 to TRBJ2-7; D may match TRBD1 or TRBD2 (5 bases each). V was pared by 0 bases and J by 0 bases, with 10 bases between. This CDR3 has 15 residues. CDR1 is SGHRS and CDR2 is YFSETQ in the germline V gene. The CDR3 spells CASSLAGPPSYEQYF. The CDR3 DNA reads TGCGCCAGCAGCTTGGCGGGACCCCCCTCCTACGAGCAGTACTTC. The whole variable domain, remainder taken from reference TRBV5-1 and TRBJ2-7, is KAGVTQTPRYLIKTRGQQVTLSCSPISGHRSVSWYQQTPGQGLQFLFEYFSETQRNKGNFPGRFSGRQFSNSRSEMNVSTLELGDSALYLCASSLAGPPSYEQYFGPGTRLTVT.

The gene calls are TRBV18 and TRBJ2-3; D is unresolved. The germline V gene encodes CDR1 KGHSH and CDR2 LQKENI. The CDR3 is 11 amino acids. V gave up 3 bases and J gave up 4 bases, with 2 bases separating them. CDR3: CASSPADTQYF. The CDR3 DNA sequence: TGTGCCAGCTCACCTGCAGATACGCAGTATTTT.

This chain joins TRBV7-8 and TRBJ2-3; D is possibly TRBD1 or TRBD2 (5 bases each). Trimming took off 4 bases at V and 4 bases at J, with 12 bases between the two ends. Germline CDR1 and CDR2: SGHVS and FQNEAQ. CDR3 size: 14 residues. CDR3 in amino acids: CASSYPRDADTQYF. The CDR3 DNA reads TGTGCCAGCAGCTACCCCAGGGACGCAGATACGCAGTATTTT.

The chain uses TRBV25-1 and TRBJ1-2, with TRBD1 matching 8 bases. This CDR3 is built from 13 residues. Germline-derived CDR1 and CDR2 are MGHDK and SYGVNS. With V trimmed by 7 bases and J by 6 bases, 7 bases remained unmatched. CDR3 bases: TGTGCCAGCAAGGACAGGGAAGTAGATGGCTACACCTTC. This encodes CASKDREVDGYTF.

V gene TRBV9 combines with J gene TRBJ1-2; D call uncertain. The CDR3 length is 12 residues. CDR1 SGDLS and CDR2 YYNGEE come from the germline V gene. Trimming left V 3 bases short and J 7 bases short, with 10 bases between. In DNA, the CDR3 is TGTGCCAGCAGCGCGGTGGGATTTGGCTACACCTTC. This codes for CASSAVGFGYTF.

This clone came up a few times. The V and J genes are TRBV23-1 and TRBJ1-5; D unresolved. TRBV23-1 is an ORF, with its function uncertain. V dropped 5 bases and J dropped 6 bases, with 2 bases sitting between them. This CDR3 spans 10 amino acids. The CDR3 bases are TGCGCCAGCAGTACTCAGCCCCAGCATTTT. Translating gives CASSTQPQHF.

This clone turned up a few times. This sequence joins TRBV5-1 and TRBJ2-7; a possible D gene is TRBD1 (6 bases). The CDR3 consists of 13 residues. The germline V gene encodes CDR1 SGHRS and CDR2 YFSETQ. V was cut by 0 bases and J by 3 bases, with 7 bases left in between. CDR3 residues: CASSLDRDYEQYF. CDR3 nucleotide sequence: TGCGCCAGCAGCTTGGACAGGGACTACGAGCAGTACTTC.

The gene calls are TRBV19 and TRBJ1-2; D unresolved. In germline, CDR1 is LNHDA, CDR2 SQIVND (reference sequence). V lost 5 bases, J lost 4 bases, and 14 bases lay in between. The CDR3 runs 14 residues. The CDR3 DNA reads as TGTGCCAGTAGTCTCCCCCGCGGGGTCTATGGCTACACCTTC. Amino acids: CASSLPRGVYGYTF.

The chain recombines TRBV19 with TRBJ1-2, with TRBD1 matching over 7 bases. Trimming cost V 3 bases and J 4 bases; bases outside gene matches: 8. CDR3 length: 15 amino acids. Germline assignment: CDR1 LNHDA and CDR2 SQIVND (reference sequence). The CDR3 DNA reads as TGTGCCAGTAGTATGAGAACCGGGACAGCCTATGGCTACACCTTC. Translation: CASSMRTGTAYGYTF.

This sequence joins TRBV11-1 and TRBJ1-2; D unclear. This CDR3 comprises 14 residues. V lost 1 base, J lost 1 base, and 7 bases lay in between. Germline V lookup: CDR1 SGHAT, CDR2 FQDESV (reference sequence). The CDR3 DNA sequence: TGTGCCAGCAGCTTAGAATCGGATAACTATGGCTACACCTTC. As protein: CASSLESDNYGYTF.

This clone was seen once. The rearrangement uses TRBV10-3 and TRBJ2-3; D perhaps matches TRBD1 (5 bases). Germline CDR1 and CDR2: ENHRY and SYGVKD. V was shortened by 6 bases and J by 4 bases, with 14 bases between the two germline ends. The CDR3 is 14 amino acids. CDR3 amino acids: CAISNSGSSDTQYF. The CDR3 DNA sequence: TGTGCCATCAGCAATTCAGGGTCATCAGATACGCAGTATTTT.

V is TRBV29-1 and J is TRBJ1-1, with D uncertain. Per germline, CDR1 SQVTM and CDR2 ANQGSEA. The V end was cut by 6 bases, the J end by 1 base, with 9 bases between. The CDR3 extends over 12 amino acids. CDR3 nucleotide sequence: TGCAGCGTCGCTACAACGAACACTGAAGCTTTCTTT. The encoded protein is CSVATTNTEAFF.

V and J are TRBV7-9 and TRBJ2-3; TRBD1 or TRBD2 may be the D gene (5 bases each). In germline, CDR1 is SEHNR, CDR2 FQNEAQ (reference sequence). The CDR3 contains 12 residues. Trimming stripped 11 bases from V and 4 bases from J, with 13 bases between. DNA for the CDR3: TGTGCCGGGGCAGGAGGCGCAGATACGCAGTATTTT. It is translated as CAGAGGADTQYF.

This chain joins TRBV29-1 and TRBJ2-6, with 7 nucleotides matching TRBD1. The trim removed 6 bases at V and 2 bases at J, leaving 7 bases unmatched. The CDR3 contains 15 residues. Per germline, CDR1 SQVTM and CDR2 ANQGSEA. CDR3 sequence (DNA): TGCAGCGTCCGAGAGGGGACAGCTGGGGCCAACGTCCTGACTTTC. The encoded protein is CSVREGTAGANVLTF.

The V call is TRBV4-2, the J call TRBJ2-2; no clear D. The length of the CDR3 is 15 residues. Trimming took off 1 base at V and 2 bases at J, with 8 bases between the two ends. The V gene's germline CDR1 is LGHNA and CDR2 YNFKEQ. CDR3 sequence reads: CASSQGNTNTGELFF. DNA for the CDR3: TGTGCCAGCAGCCAAGGAAACACTAACACCGGGGAGCTGTTTTTT.

This clone was seen just once. The V gene is TRBV6-1, the J gene TRBJ2-3; possible D gene TRBD1, 5 bases. V was shortened by 0 bases and J by 8 bases, with 15 bases between the two germline ends. CDR1 and CDR2 (germline): MNHNS, SASEGT. CDR3 length: 15 amino acids. CDR3 DNA: TGTGCCAGCAGTGAAGCGCTAGGGGCGCTGGGTACGCAGTATTTT. Translating gives CASSEALGALGTQYF.

The chain carries TRBV15 and TRBJ2-5; 8 nucleotides line up with TRBD2. Looked up from germline, CDR1 is LNHNV and CDR2 is YYDKDF (reference sequence). The V gene end was trimmed by 6 bases and the J gene end by 1 base; junction bases not matched to a gene: 7. The length of the CDR3 is 15 residues. CDR3 DNA sequence: TGTGCCACCAGACGGGGTAGCGGGGTCCAAGAGACCCAGTACTTC. Its translation: CATRRGSGVQETQYF.

The chain combines TRBV20-1 with TRBJ2-1; D not certain. V was clipped by 5 bases and J by 5 bases, with 4 bases between them. Germline V gene sequence: CDR1 DFQATT, CDR2 SNEGSKA (reference sequence). The CDR3 is made up of 10 amino acids. CDR3 DNA: TGCAGTGCTTGGAACAATGAGCAGTTCTTC. Amino acids: CSAWNNEQFF.

In this sample, this clone turned up a few times. This chain joins TRBV6-5 and TRBJ1-1; 7 bases are a match to TRBD1. CDR3 length: 16 amino acids. V lost 2 bases, J lost 4 bases, and 10 bases stayed unmatched. Germline V gives CDR1 MNHEY, CDR2 SVGAGI. The CDR3 nucleotides are TGTGCCAGCAGTTACGGGAGGGACAGAAGGGGCACTGAAGCTTTCTTT. Protein sequence: CASSYGRDRRGTEAFF.

This clone has only a few counts. The rearrangement joins TRBV28 to TRBJ2-7; 8 bases are shared with TRBD2. Germline values: CDR1 MDHEN, CDR2 SYDVKM. This CDR3 has 13 residues. Trimming took 5 bases from V and 2 from J; bases not matched to a gene: 2. The CDR3 is CASSPGGAYEQYF. The CDR3 bases are TGTGCCAGCAGTCCCGGGGGGGCCTACGAGCAGTACTTC.

The rearrangement joins TRBV4-1 to TRBJ1-2; 9 positions match TRBD1. The CDR3 contains 15 residues. CDR1 is MGHRA, CDR2 YSYEKL, per germline. The junction had 7 bases not matched to a gene; V was cut back by 2 bases and J by 6 bases. This chain's CDR3 is CASSQSGTGSDGYTF. DNA of the CDR3: TGCGCCAGCAGCCAATCCGGGACAGGGTCGGATGGCTACACCTTC.

The chain employs TRBV30 and TRBJ1-5; D is possibly TRBD1 (6 bases). V was shortened by 2 bases and J by 4 bases, with 9 bases between the two germline ends. CDR1 and CDR2 (germline): GTSNPN, SVGIG (reference sequence). The length of the CDR3 is 13 residues. CDR3 sequence (DNA): TGTGCCTGGAGTATGCAGGGGAATCAGCCCCAGCATTTT. It specifies CAWSMQGNQPQHF.

This clone was seen only a few times. This chain uses TRBV30 with TRBJ1-6; D is unclear. V shed 2 bases and J shed 8 bases, with 10 bases lying between them. This CDR3 is 13 amino acids long. CDR1 and CDR2 (germline): GTSNPN, SVGIG (reference sequence). The CDR3 region is CAWSFSLDSPLHF. The CDR3 DNA is TGTGCCTGGAGTTTTTCCTTGGATTCACCCCTCCACTTT.